The 8 T cell receptor beta chains reported below all come from one sample, sequenced in a study of T cell changes during pregnancy in multiple sclerosis. The protocol was immunoSEQ multiplex PCR, while the TCRdb copy is restricted to in-frame clones and leaves out a portion. The sample carries 60,000 to 90,000 clones, under 95% recorded once. Here the sequenced sample was peripheral blood, taken after pregnancy. These receptors originate from a female donor in good health, enrolled as a control in a pregnancy study.

This clone came up once. The chain joins TRBV9 to TRBJ2-7; TRBD2 matches at 7 bases. J lost 3 bases, V lost 0 bases, and 6 bases had no gene match. The germline V gene encodes CDR1 SGDLS and CDR2 YYNGEE. The CDR3 totals 15 residues. The CDR3 nucleotides are TGTGCCAGCAGCGTAGTGGCCTCGGGGGGCTACGAGCAGTACTTC. This codes for CASSVVASGGYEQYF. Full variable domain (rest looked up from reference TRBV9 and TRBJ2-7): DSGVTQTPKHLITATGQRVTLRCSPRSGDLSVYWYQQSLDQGLQFLIQYYNGEERAKGNILERFSAQQFPDLHSELNLSSLELGDSALYFCASSVVASGGYEQYFGPGTRLTVT.

This clone was detected many times. The identical CDR3 is also encoded by other nucleotide sequences in the sample. The chain links TRBV19 to TRBJ1-2, with D maybe TRBD1 (6 bases). V shed 3 bases and J shed 14 bases, with 19 bases lying between them. The CDR3 sequence is 13 residues long. Looked up from germline, CDR1 is LNHDA and CDR2 is SQIVND (reference sequence). CDR3 sequence reads: CASSIVGQTVCTF. The CDR3 DNA reads TGTGCCAGTAGTATCGTAGGACAGACTGTGTGTACCTTC.

The rearrangement uses TRBV5-8 and TRBJ2-3, with unresolved D. CDR3 length: 14 amino acids. The germline gives CDR1 SGHTS, CDR2 YDEGEE. Trimming removed 3 bases at V and 0 bases at J, with 8 bases between. Written as DNA, the CDR3 is TGTGCCAGCAGCTCTCCTAGGAGCACAGATACGCAGTATTTT. This gives the protein CASSSPRSTDTQYF. Based on the CDR3 plus reference TRBV5-8 and TRBJ2-3, the full variable domain is EAGVTQSPTHLIKTRGQQATLRCSPISGHTSVYWYQQALGLGLQFLLWYDEGEERNRGNFPPRFSGRQFPNYSSELNVNALELEDSALYLCASSSPRSTDTQYFGPGTRLTVL.

The chain couples TRBV5-1 to TRBJ2-7; 9 positions agree with TRBD1. With 6 bases clipped from V and 3 bases from J, the junction kept 4 bases outside the gene matches. CDR1 is SGHRS, CDR2 YFSETQ, per germline. CDR3 length: 13 residues. As DNA, the CDR3 is TGCGCCAGCAAGTGGACAGGGGTCTACGAGCAGTACTTC. It specifies CASKWTGVYEQYF. The full variable domain, completed using reference TRBV5-1 and TRBJ2-7, is KAGVTQTPRYLIKTRGQQVTLSCSPISGHRSVSWYQQTPGQGLQFLFEYFSETQRNKGNFPGRFSGRQFSNSRSEMNVSTLELGDSALYLCASKWTGVYEQYFGPGTRLTVT.

This clone is a singleton in its sample. The gene calls are TRBV6-1 and TRBJ1-4; D not resolved. The CDR3 is 15 residues long. V was shortened by 4 bases and J by 3 bases, with 12 bases between the two germline ends. Germline CDR1 and CDR2: MNHNS and SASEGT. CDR3 residues: CASSVDARANEKLFF. CDR3 bases: TGTGCCAGCAGTGTCGACGCGAGGGCTAATGAAAAACTGTTTTTT.

The chain recombines TRBV4-3 with TRBJ2-7; perhaps TRBD2 as D (5 bases). The CDR3 is made up of 14 amino acids. V dropped 2 bases and J dropped 1 base, with 9 bases sitting between them. Germline CDR1 and CDR2: LGHNA and YSLEER. This CDR3 reads CASSQRTRSYEQYF. Written as DNA, the CDR3 is TGCGCCAGCAGCCAAAGAACTAGGTCCTACGAGCAGTACTTC.

The V call is TRBV19, the J call TRBJ2-5, with TRBD2 matching 9 bases. The CDR3 loop spans 13 amino acids. Germline trimming cut 7 bases from V and 7 bases from J; bases unmatched to any gene: 7. CDR1 and CDR2 from the germline V gene are LNHDA and SQIVND (reference sequence). The CDR3 here is CASKPSGIWTQYF. In DNA, the CDR3 is TGTGCCAGTAAGCCTAGCGGGATTTGGACCCAGTACTTC.

V and J are TRBV28 and TRBJ1-2; TRBD1 matches 7 bases. The CDR3 loop spans 12 amino acids. With V trimmed by 6 bases and J by 5 bases, 3 bases remained unmatched. CDR1 is MDHEN and CDR2 is SYDVKM in the germline V gene. In DNA form, the CDR3 reads TGTGCCAGCAGCCGACAGGGTTATGGCTACACCTTC. It specifies CASSRQGYGYTF.